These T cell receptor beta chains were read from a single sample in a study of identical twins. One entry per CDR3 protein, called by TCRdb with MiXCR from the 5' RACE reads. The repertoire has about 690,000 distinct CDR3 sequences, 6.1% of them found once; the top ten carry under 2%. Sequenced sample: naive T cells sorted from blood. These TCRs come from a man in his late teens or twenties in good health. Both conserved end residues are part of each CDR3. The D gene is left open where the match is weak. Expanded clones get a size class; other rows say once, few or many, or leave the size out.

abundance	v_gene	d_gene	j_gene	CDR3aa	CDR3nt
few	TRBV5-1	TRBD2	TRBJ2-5	CASSLISGTETQYF	TGCGCCAGCAGCTTGATTAGCGGGACAGAGACCCAGTACTTC
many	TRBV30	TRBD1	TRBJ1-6	CAWRGQGNSPLHF	TGTGCCTGGAGGGGACAGGGGAATTCACCCCTCCACTTT
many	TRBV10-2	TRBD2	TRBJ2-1	CASRNAGAGGVEQFF	TGCGCCAGCAGAAACGCGGGTGCGGGAGGGGTTGAGCAGTTCTTC
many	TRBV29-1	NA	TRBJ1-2	CSVSGRANYGYTF	TGCAGCGTGTCGGGTAGAGCTAACTATGGCTACACCTTC
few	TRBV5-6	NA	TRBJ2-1	CASNSGVDNEQFF	TGTGCCAGCAACTCGGGGGTGGATAATGAGCAGTTCTTC
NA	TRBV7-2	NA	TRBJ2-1	CASSSPAGNEQFF	TGTGCCAGCAGCTCCCCCGCGGGTAACGAGCAGTTCTTC
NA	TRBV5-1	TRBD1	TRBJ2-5	CASSLSGQRAGGPQETQYF	TGCGCCAGCAGCTTGTCCGGCCAACGGGCAGGGGGACCCCAAGAGACCCAGTACTTC
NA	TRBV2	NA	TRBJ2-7	CARRGSGASEQYF	TGTGCCAGGAGGGGGAGTGGGGCCAGCGAGCAGTACTTC
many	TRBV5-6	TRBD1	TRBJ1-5	CASSPWTGGGGNQPQHF	TGTGCCAGCAGCCCCTGGACAGGCGGGGGAGGAAATCAGCCCCAGCATTTT
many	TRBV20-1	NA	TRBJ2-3	CSAKGSHSDTQYF	TGCAGTGCTAAGGGGTCACACTCAGATACGCAGTATTTT
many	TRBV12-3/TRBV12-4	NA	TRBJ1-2	CASSGGLGGYTF	TGTGCCAGCAGCGGGGGCCTCGGTGGCTACACCTTC
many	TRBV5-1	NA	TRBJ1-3	CASSLSFGTSGNTIYF	TGCGCCAGCAGCTTGAGTTTTGGGACCTCTGGAAACACCATATATTTT
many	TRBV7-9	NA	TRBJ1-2	CASSPPGLTNYGYTF	TGTGCCAGCAGCCCCCCGGGGCTAACTAACTATGGCTACACCTTC
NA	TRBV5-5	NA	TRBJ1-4	CASSIAPMAGATGEKLFF	TGTGCCAGCAGCATCGCCCCCATGGCAGGGGCGACGGGTGAAAAACTGTTTTTT
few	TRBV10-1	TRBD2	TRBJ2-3	CASSQGGSFTDTQYF	TGCGCCAGCAGTCAGGGAGGGAGTTTCACAGATACGCAGTATTTT
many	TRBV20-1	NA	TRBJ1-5	CSASGSTQPQHF	TGCAGTGCTTCAGGGAGTACTCAGCCCCAGCATTTT
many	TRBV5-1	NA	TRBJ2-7	CASSLVGNEQYF	TGCGCCAGCAGCTTGGTCGGCAACGAGCAGTACTTC
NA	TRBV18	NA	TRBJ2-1	CASSPTGLLQNEQFF	TGTGCCAGCTCGCCGACGGGACTGCTGCAGAATGAGCAGTTCTTC
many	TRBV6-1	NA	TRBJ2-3	CASRGVKGTPTDTQYF	TGTGCCAGCAGAGGAGTAAAAGGGACACCCACAGATACGCAGTATTTT
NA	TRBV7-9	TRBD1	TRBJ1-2	CASSLVETGERYGYTF	TGTGCCAGCAGCTTAGTCGAGACAGGGGAACGTTATGGCTACACCTTC
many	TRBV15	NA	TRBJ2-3	CATRDGWTHLTDTQYF	TGTGCCACCAGAGACGGCTGGACCCACCTCACAGATACGCAGTATTTT
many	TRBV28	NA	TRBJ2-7	CASSSSRDRNSYEQYF	TGTGCCAGCAGTTCTTCCCGGGACCGAAATTCCTACGAGCAGTACTTC
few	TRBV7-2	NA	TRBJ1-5	CASSPTISPSMWSPQHF	TGTGCCAGCAGCCCAACAATCAGCCCCAGCATGTGGTCGCCCCAGCATTTT
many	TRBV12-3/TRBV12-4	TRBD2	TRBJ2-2	CASRPSGIDTGELFF	TGTGCCAGCAGGCCAAGCGGGATTGACACCGGGGAGCTGTTTTTT
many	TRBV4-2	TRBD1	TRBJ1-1	CASSEGQGSNTEAFF	TGTGCCAGCAGCGAAGGACAGGGAAGCAACACTGAAGCTTTCTTT
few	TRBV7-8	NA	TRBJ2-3	CASSLVRYPVLYF	TGTGCCAGCAGCTTAGTTCGCTACCCCGTTCTGTATTTT
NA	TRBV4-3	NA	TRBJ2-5	CASSQDLTGRAIETQYF	TGCGCCAGCAGCCAAGACCTGACAGGGAGGGCAATAGAGACCCAGTACTTC
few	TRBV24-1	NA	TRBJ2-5	CATSDPRGAGETQYF	TGTGCCACCAGTGATCCGCGAGGGGCTGGGGAGACCCAGTACTTC
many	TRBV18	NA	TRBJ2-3	CASSPSIPDTQYF	TGTGCCAGCTCACCATCGATTCCAGATACGCAGTATTTT
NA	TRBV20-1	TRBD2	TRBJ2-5	CSARDRGAQYF	TGCAGTGCTAGAGATCGGGGGGCCCAGTACTTC
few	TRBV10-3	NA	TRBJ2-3	CAIKESSTDTQYF	TGTGCCATCAAAGAGTCGAGCACAGATACGCAGTATTTT
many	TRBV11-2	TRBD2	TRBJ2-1	CASSFPRGSGKLLIYEQFF	TGTGCCAGCAGCTTCCCTCGTGGGAGCGGGAAACTCTTAATTTATGAGCAGTTCTTC
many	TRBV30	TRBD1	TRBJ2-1	CAWSVGTGGNEQFF	TGTGCCTGGAGTGTTGGGACAGGGGGCAATGAGCAGTTCTTC
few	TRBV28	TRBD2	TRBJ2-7	CASSLLAGEYVSYEQYF	TGTGCCAGCAGTTTACTAGCGGGAGAGTACGTCTCCTACGAGCAGTACTTC
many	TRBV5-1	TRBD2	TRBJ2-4	CASSRGSLGAKNIQYF	TGCGCCAGCAGCCGCGGGAGTCTGGGGGCCAAAAACATTCAGTACTTC
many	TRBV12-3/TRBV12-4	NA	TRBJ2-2	CASSLDFQDTGELFF	TGTGCCAGCAGTTTAGACTTCCAGGACACCGGGGAGCTGTTTTTT
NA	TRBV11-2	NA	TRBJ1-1	CASSPGAVYTEAFF	TGTGCCAGCAGTCCCGGTGCTGTGTACACTGAAGCTTTCTTT
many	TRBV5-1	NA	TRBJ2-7	CASSPDGGPYEQYF	TGCGCCAGCAGCCCAGACGGGGGTCCCTACGAGCAGTACTTC
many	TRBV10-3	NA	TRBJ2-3	CAISRDLGSTDTQYF	TGTGCCATCAGTAGAGACCTTGGCTCCACAGATACGCAGTATTTT
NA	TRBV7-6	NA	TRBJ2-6	CASSLDFSGGKYSGANVLTF	TGTGCCAGCAGCTTAGACTTTTCCGGCGGGAAGTACTCTGGGGCCAACGTCCTGACTTTC
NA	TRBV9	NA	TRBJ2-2	CASSVGAGSIPGWELFF	TGTGCCAGCAGCGTAGGGGCCGGGAGTATTCCCGGCTGGGAGCTGTTTTTT
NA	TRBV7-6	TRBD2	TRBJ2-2	CASSSAGTSLRELFF	TGTGCCAGCAGCTCGGCCGGGACTAGCCTAAGGGAGCTGTTTTTT
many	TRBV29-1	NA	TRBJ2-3	CSVDSRGTDTQYF	TGCAGCGTTGACTCCAGGGGTACAGATACGCAGTATTTT
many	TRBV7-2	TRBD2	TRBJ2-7	CASSTGLAGGGQQYF	TGTGCCAGCAGCACTGGACTAGCGGGAGGAGGACAGCAGTACTTC
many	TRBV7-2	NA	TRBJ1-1	CASSTLGAYTEAFF	TGTGCCAGCAGCACCCTGGGGGCGTACACTGAAGCTTTCTTT
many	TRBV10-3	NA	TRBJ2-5	CAISESLQETQYF	TGTGCCATCAGTGAGTCTCTACAAGAGACCCAGTACTTC
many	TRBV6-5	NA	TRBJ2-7	CASSARPYEQYF	TGTGCCAGCAGTGCCCGCCCCTACGAGCAGTACTTC
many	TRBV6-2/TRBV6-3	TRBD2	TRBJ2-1	CASSPGTREFF	TGTGCCAGCAGTCCCGGGACTAGGGAGTTCTTC
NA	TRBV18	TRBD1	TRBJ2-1	CASSPTGQGARDEQFF	TGTGCCAGCTCACCGACCGGACAGGGCGCACGGGATGAGCAGTTCTTC
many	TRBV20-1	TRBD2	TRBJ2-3	CSAPTTSGYTDTQYF	TGCAGTGCCCCTACCACTAGCGGGTATACAGATACGCAGTATTTT
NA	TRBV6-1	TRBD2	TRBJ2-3	CASSGHQAGGSTDTQYF	TGTGCCAGCAGTGGACACCAAGCGGGAGGGAGCACAGATACGCAGTATTTT
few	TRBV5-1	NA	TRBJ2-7	CASSLVGASSYEQYF	TGCGCCAGCAGCTTGGTCGGGGCTAGCTCCTACGAGCAGTACTTC
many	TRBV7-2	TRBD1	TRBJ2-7	CASSLGTASWGYEQYF	TGTGCCAGCAGCCTCGGGACAGCTTCATGGGGCTACGAGCAGTACTTC
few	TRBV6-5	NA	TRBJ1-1	CASSYSPLTEAFF	TGTGCCAGCAGTTACTCGCCCCTCACTGAAGCTTTCTTT
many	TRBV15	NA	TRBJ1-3	CATGPVFGNTIYF	TGTGCCACCGGCCCGGTTTTTGGAAACACCATATATTTT